The T cell receptor (beta chain) under discussion was sequenced for a study of blood T cell repertoires in COVID-19. Study-level background: Researchers got acute and convalescent COVID-19 samples from the United States, Italy and Spain. Sample material is recorded as cDNA or gDNA derived from T cells, B-cell-depleted T cells, or PBMCs.

Only one count was recorded for this clone. Authors' data handling: For nucleated cells, counts were estimated from reference gene primer amplification. Sequencing was performed with immunoSEQ multiplex PCR; in TCRdb, only in-frame clones are kept and a portion is missing. For V, J and clone size, that table is used; D and trimming come from the DNA. The sample lists approximately 430,000 clones, about nine tenths occurring once. From germline, CDR1 is KGHSH and CDR2 LQKENI. J was trimmed by 3 bases and V by 4 bases; bases with no gene match: 2. There are 14 residues in the CDR3. Sequencing used peripheral blood. This rearrangement joins TRBV18 to TRBJ1-4, with TRBD1 identical over 7 bases. This sequence was found in a woman between 25 and 40 years old with active or convalescent COVID-19. The CDR3 loop is CASSQGAANEKLFF. The CDR3 bases are TGTGCCAGCTCACAGGGGGCGGCTAATGAAAAACTGTTTTTT.